Presented here are 27 T cell receptor beta chains from one specimen sequenced in a study of blood T cell repertoires in COVID-19. Sequenced by immunoSEQ multiplex PCR; TCRdb stores in-frame clones only, minus some. The data show just over 350,000 clones, approximately 86% seen once. Material: peripheral blood. The receptors come from a woman aged 60 to 75 with COVID-19, enrolled during active disease.

V is TRBV5-6 and J is TRBJ1-6, with TRBD1 matching over 8 bases. This CDR3 region has 13 residues. The germline CDR1 and CDR2 sequences are SGHDT and YYEEEE. After removal of 9 bases from V and 10 bases from J, the junction contained 9 bases not matched to a gene. CDR3 DNA: TGTGCCACCGGCGGACAGGGAGGCTCACCCCTCCACTTT. Protein: CATGGQGGSPLHF.

This clone appeared a single time. V is TRBV3-1 (or the pseudogene TRBV3-2) and J is TRBJ1-2; no definite D call. Trimming took 1 base from V and 4 from J, leaving 13 bases between them. The length of the CDR3 is 15 residues. Germline CDR1 reads LGHDT; CDR2 reads YNNKEL (reference sequence). In DNA, the CDR3 is TGTGCCAGCAGCCAAGTGCCAGATTCCCCCTATGGCTACACCTTC. Translated, it gives CASSQVPDSPYGYTF.

This chain's CDR3 is CASSLVVGLEYEQYF. In nucleotides, the CDR3 is TGCGCCAGCAGCTTGGTGGTCGGACTGGAATACGAGCAGTACTTC. This rearrangement joins TRBV5-1 to TRBJ2-7; D possibly corresponds to TRBD2 (5 bases). Between the trimmed V and J ends, which lost 0 bases and 4 bases, there was a span of 14 bases. The CDR3 has 15 residues. The germline CDR1 and CDR2 sequences are SGHRS and YFSETQ.

This clone appeared many times. V and J are TRBV11-2 and TRBJ2-1; a possible D gene is TRBD2 (5 bases). This CDR3 spans 15 amino acids. Trimming removed 1 base at V and 2 bases at J, with 9 bases between. Germline V lookup: CDR1 SGHAT, CDR2 FQNNGV. Here the CDR3 DNA reads TGTGCCAGCAGCTTAGGACCCGGGGCCTACAATGAGCAGTTCTTC. Translating it yields CASSLGPGAYNEQFF.

V and J are TRBV7-2 and TRBJ1-2; 9 bases are a match to TRBD1. J lost 4 bases, V lost 1 base, and 7 bases had no gene match. The CDR3 contains 16 residues. Germline V gene lookup returns CDR1 SGHTA and CDR2 FQGNSA. CDR3 amino acids: CASSLGTGGAAYGYTF. CDR3 sequence (DNA): TGTGCCAGCAGCTTAGGTACAGGGGGCGCAGCCTATGGCTACACCTTC.

The genes are TRBV19 and TRBJ2-7; D possibly corresponds to TRBD2 (5 bases). The CDR3 extends over 12 amino acids. Germline V gene lookup returns CDR1 LNHDA and CDR2 SQIVND (reference sequence). Trimming pared 7 bases from V and 6 bases from J, leaving 13 bases between. The CDR3 reads CASNTLAGEQYF. For the CDR3, the DNA is TGTGCCAGTAACACTCTAGCCGGCGAGCAGTACTTC.

This clone was seen once. CDR3 sequence (DNA): TGCGCCAGCAGTTTGGTAGCGGGGGGGCCGGAGACCCAGTACTTC. Amino acid sequence: CASSLVAGGPETQYF. V and J are TRBV4-1 and TRBJ2-5; 11 positions agree with TRBD2. Trimming took 6 bases from V and 5 from J; bases not matched to a gene: 8. Germline CDR1 reads MGHRA; CDR2 reads YSYEKL. CDR3 size: 15 residues.

The chain is built from TRBV6-4 and TRBJ1-2; 10 bases align to TRBD1. The V gene end was trimmed by 5 bases and the J gene end by 0 bases; junction bases not matched to a gene: 3. In germline, CDR1 is MRHNA, CDR2 SNTAGT. This CDR3 contains 15 residues. CDR3 coding DNA: TGTGCCAGCAGTCCTGACAGGGGGCCTAACTATGGCTACACCTTC. Its translation is CASSPDRGPNYGYTF.

The chain carries TRBV7-8 and TRBJ2-5, with a possible D match to TRBD2 (5 bases). This CDR3 is built from 17 residues. V was pared by 3 bases and J by 6 bases, with 23 bases between. CDR1 is SGHVS and CDR2 is FQNEAQ in the germline V gene. CDR3 residues: CASSFAGLDIGKQTQYF. The CDR3 bases are TGTGCCAGCAGCTTTGCGGGTCTCGATATAGGGAAGCAGACCCAGTACTTC.

This clone occurred once. The chain combines TRBV6-2 or TRBV6-3 with TRBJ2-1; TRBD2 matches at 7 bases. The CDR3 totals 14 residues. Germline values: CDR1 MNHEY, CDR2 SVGEGT. V was pared by 7 bases and J by 4 bases, with 7 bases of the junction left unmatched. The CDR3, as DNA: TGTGCCAGCATCCCCGGGACTAATTACAATGAGCAGTTCTTC. Encoded protein: CASIPGTNYNEQFF.

The J gene is TRBJ1-1, the V gene TRBV11-2; D gene ambiguous. The CDR3 covers 11 residues. Looked up from germline, CDR1 is SGHAT and CDR2 is FQNNGV. V gave up 4 bases and J gave up 7 bases, with 7 bases separating them. The CDR3 nucleotides read TGTGCCAGCAGCTCGGGAGGTGAAGCTTTCTTT. This translates into CASSSGGEAFF. The variable domain in full, with the rest retrieved from reference TRBV11-2 and TRBJ1-1, is EAGVAQSPRYKIIEKRQSVAFWCNPISGHATLYWYQQILGQGPKLLIQFQNNGVVDDSQLPKDRFSAERLKGVDSTLKIQPAKLEDSAVYLCASSSGGEAFFGQGTRLTVV.

The V and J genes are TRBV7-2 and TRBJ1-2; D is perhaps TRBD1 (6 bases). The CDR3 covers 14 residues. Trimming removed 5 bases at V and 4 bases at J, with 14 bases between. Germline V CDR1 and CDR2: SGHTA, FQGNSA. CDR3 amino acids: CASSPNRAGYGYTF. CDR3 in DNA: TGTGCCAGCAGCCCCAACAGGGCGGGCTATGGCTACACCTTC.

The CDR3 bases are TGTGCCAGCAGCGTAGAGGGAGCGGGGGGGTCCCTGACCCCCATAGATACGCAGTATTTT. Encoded protein: CASSVEGAGGSLTPIDTQYF. The V call is TRBV9, the J call TRBJ2-3, with 10 bases aligning to TRBD2. CDR1 SGDLS and CDR2 YYNGEE come from the germline V gene. Trimming at V came to 0 bases and at J to 5 bases, leaving 18 bases not matched to a gene. CDR3 length: 20 amino acids.

V usage is TRBV30 and J usage is TRBJ1-2; 8 bases are a match to TRBD1. Germline V lookup: CDR1 GTSNPN, CDR2 SVGIG (reference sequence). The CDR3 extends over 14 amino acids. The V and J ends lost 3 bases and 4 bases, in that order; junction bases with no gene match: 7. The CDR3, as DNA: TGTGCCTGGAGCGCGGACAGGGTTACCTATGGCTACACCTTC. Protein product: CAWSADRVTYGYTF.

This clone has just a few counts. V and J are TRBV5-1 and TRBJ2-5; 7 bases match TRBD1. Trimming took 2 bases from V and 3 from J; bases not matched to a gene: 4. The CDR3 spans 14 residues. The V gene's germline CDR1 is SGHRS and CDR2 YFSETQ. The DNA for the CDR3 is TGCGCCAGCAGCTTCCGGGACAGAAAAGAGACCCAGTACTTC. It codes for CASSFRDRKETQYF.

This chain links TRBV20-1 with TRBJ1-5; TRBD1 is a possible D gene (6 bases). This CDR3 spans 16 amino acids. Per the germline V gene, CDR1 is DFQATT and CDR2 is SNEGSKA (reference sequence). V dropped 3 bases and J dropped 4 bases, with 19 bases sitting between them. The CDR3 coding sequence is TGCAGTGCTAGTAGGAGGCAGGGGAGTTTGAATCAGCCCCAGCATTTT. This encodes CSASRRQGSLNQPQHF.

The chain's CDR3 is CASSPRGAGGIRVNTEAFF. CDR3 nucleotide sequence: TGTGCCAGCAGTCCCCGGGGTGCAGGGGGCATTCGGGTGAACACTGAAGCTTTCTTT. The chain uses TRBV6-6 and TRBJ1-1, with 8 bases matching TRBD1. V shed 5 bases and J 0 bases; nucleotides not matched to a gene: 17. The germline CDR1 and CDR2 sequences are MNHNY and SVGAGI (reference sequence). The CDR3 runs 19 residues.

This clone was seen just once. The rearrangement uses TRBV7-3 and TRBJ2-1; D is undetermined. V shed 5 bases and J shed 2 bases, with 13 bases lying between them. The germline CDR1 and CDR2 sequences are SGHTA and FQGTGA. CDR3 size: 15 residues. CDR3 in amino acids: CASSPRVSAYNEQFF. The CDR3 nucleotides read TGTGCCAGCAGCCCCCGGGTAAGCGCCTACAATGAGCAGTTCTTC.

The table lists this clone with a few counts. Here the CDR3 reads CASSQDPPRGLNEQFF. The DNA of the CDR3 is TGTGCCAGCAGCCAAGACCCGCCGCGGGGGTTGAATGAGCAGTTCTTC. The chain is built from TRBV4-2 and TRBJ2-1; TRBD2 matches 7 bases. Germline V lookup: CDR1 LGHNA, CDR2 YNFKEQ. V dropped 0 bases and J dropped 7; count of bases not matched to a gene: 9. The CDR3 consists of 16 residues.

The chain joins TRBV19 to TRBJ1-5; 8 nucleotides agree with TRBD1. CDR1 LNHDA and CDR2 SQIVND come from the germline V gene (reference sequence). This CDR3 region has 14 residues. Germline trimming cut 8 bases from V and 3 bases from J; bases unmatched to any gene: 6. CDR3 region: CASSQGAANQPQHF. The CDR3 DNA is TGTGCCAGTTCTCAGGGGGCGGCCAATCAGCCCCAGCATTTT. The full variable domain, rest sourced from reference TRBV19 and TRBJ1-5, is DGGITQSPKYLFRKEGQNVTLSCEQNLNHDAMYWYRQDPGQGLRLIYYSQIVNDFQKGDIAEGYSVSREKKESFPLTVTSAQKNPTAFYLCASSQGAANQPQHFGDGTRLSIL.

This clone was counted once. J is TRBJ2-1 and V is TRBV19; 9 bases match TRBD2. V lost 3 bases to trimming and J lost 7 bases; unmatched junction nucleotides: 10. Germline assignment: CDR1 LNHDA and CDR2 SQIVND (reference sequence). This CDR3 is built from 16 residues. The CDR3 DNA reads as TGTGCCAGTAGTATCCTCCGTAGCGGGGGTTGGAATGAGCAGTTCTTC. Amino acids: CASSILRSGGWNEQFF.

Remarks on this clone: At the DNA level, this CDR3 is encoded by other sequences in the same sample as well. The CDR3 loop reads CASSVTGGNTEAFF. The DNA of the CDR3 is TGTGCCAGCAGCGTGACAGGGGGGAACACTGAAGCTTTCTTT. The rearrangement joins TRBV9 to TRBJ1-1; the match to TRBD1 covers 9 bases. V shed 2 bases, J shed 1 base, and the junction held 0 bases outside the gene matches. CDR1 is SGDLS, CDR2 YYNGEE, per germline. The CDR3 has 14 amino acids.

The CDR3: CATSSTPGQGARDTQYF. As DNA, the CDR3 is TGTGCCACCAGCAGTACCCCGGGACAGGGGGCCCGAGATACGCAGTATTTT. This chain joins TRBV15 and TRBJ2-3; TRBD1 matches 12 bases. The CDR3 totals 17 residues. With V trimmed by 3 bases and J by 5 bases, 9 bases remained unmatched. Germline V gene sequence: CDR1 LNHNV, CDR2 YYDKDF (reference sequence).

The chain joins TRBV7-9 to TRBJ2-5; TRBD1 aligns across 7 bases. Germline loops: CDR1 SEHNR, CDR2 FQNEAQ (reference sequence). There are 15 residues in the CDR3. With V trimmed by 8 bases and J by 6 bases, 15 bases remained unmatched. CDR3 loop: CASLAVGGGWQTQYF. As DNA, the CDR3 is TGTGCCAGCCTTGCCGTAGGGGGCGGGTGGCAGACCCAGTACTTC.

This clone was detected once. This chain's CDR3 is CASRKGLWGGHGIEQFF. The CDR3 coding sequence is TGTGCCAGCAGGAAGGGCCTTTGGGGGGGCCATGGAATCGAGCAGTTCTTC. The chain has TRBV2 and TRBJ2-1, with D tentatively TRBD2 (7 bases). Deletions cut 6 bases from V and 10 bases from J, with 28 bases between. The CDR3 spans 17 residues. Germline CDR1 SNHLY, CDR2 FYNNEI.

The gene calls are TRBV5-8 and TRBJ1-4, with 8 bases matching TRBD1. Per the germline V gene, CDR1 is SGHTS and CDR2 is YDEGEE. This CDR3 contains 18 residues. Trimming took 4 bases from V and 5 from J; bases not matched to a gene: 16. CDR3 in amino acids: CASSPLVQTGVVNEKLFF. In nucleotides, the CDR3 is TGTGCCAGCAGCCCACTGGTACAGACAGGGGTCGTGAATGAAAAACTGTTTTTT.

This rearrangement joins TRBV11-3 to TRBJ1-2; TRBD1 aligns across 8 bases. The V gene end was trimmed by 4 bases and the J gene end by 3 bases; junction bases not matched to a gene: 16. Germline CDR1 reads SGHNT; CDR2 reads YENEEA. The CDR3 consists of 18 residues. CDR3 loop: CASSSGTGKSLVDYGYTF. The CDR3 DNA reads as TGTGCCAGCAGCTCCGGGACAGGAAAGTCTCTTGTGGACTATGGCTACACCTTC.